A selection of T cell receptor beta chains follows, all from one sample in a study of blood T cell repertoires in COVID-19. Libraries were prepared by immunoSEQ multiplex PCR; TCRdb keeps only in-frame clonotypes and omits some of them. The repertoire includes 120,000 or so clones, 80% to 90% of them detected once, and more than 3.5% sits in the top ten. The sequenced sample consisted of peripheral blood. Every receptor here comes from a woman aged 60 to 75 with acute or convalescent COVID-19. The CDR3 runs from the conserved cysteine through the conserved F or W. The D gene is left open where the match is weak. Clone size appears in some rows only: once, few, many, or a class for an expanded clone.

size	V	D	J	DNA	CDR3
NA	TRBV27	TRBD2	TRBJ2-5	TGTGCCACCGGGACTAGCGGGTTCCAAGAGACCCAGTACTTC	CATGTSGFQETQYF
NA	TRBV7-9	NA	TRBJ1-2	TGTGCCAGCAGCTTAGTACGAGGGTCGGAGGGCTACACCTTC	CASSLVRGSEGYTF
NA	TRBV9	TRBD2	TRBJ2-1	TGTGCCAGCAGTGGGGGAGGGCGCGACTACAATGAGCAGTTCTTC	CASSGGGRDYNEQFF
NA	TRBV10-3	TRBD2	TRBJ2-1	TGTGCCATCAGCCCACTAGCGGGAGATCGCAATGAGCAGTTCTTC	CAISPLAGDRNEQFF
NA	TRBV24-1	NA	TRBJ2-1	TGTGCCACCAGTGATTTGGGGGCAGGGTTGGATGAGCAGTTCTTC	CATSDLGAGLDEQFF
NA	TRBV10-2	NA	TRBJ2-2	TGCGCCAGCAGTGAGCTCAATAACGGGATCTGGACCCCCAATTCCAACACCGGGGAGCTGTTTTTT	CASSELNNGIWTPNSNTGELFF
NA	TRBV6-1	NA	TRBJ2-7	TGTGCCAGCAGTGAGGAGGGACTGCACTTC	CASSEEGLHF
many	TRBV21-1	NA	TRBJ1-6	TGTGCCAGCAGCAAAAAGGGAAGGGAGGCCTTCGATTCACCCCTCCACTTT	CASSKKGREAFDSPLHF
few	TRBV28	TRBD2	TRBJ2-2	TGTGCCAGCAGTTTATATCCCCCAGGACTAGCGGGCCGTAGCAGCACCGGGGAGCTGTTTTTT	CASSLYPPGLAGRSSTGELFF
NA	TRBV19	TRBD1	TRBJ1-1	TGTGCCAGTAGTAAACAGGGACAGATCAACACTGAAGCTTTCTTT	CASSKQGQINTEAFF
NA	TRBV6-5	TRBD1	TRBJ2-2	TGTGCCAGCAGACAGGGGATGAACACCGGGGAGCTGTTTTTT	CASRQGMNTGELFF
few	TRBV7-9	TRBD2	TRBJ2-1	TGTGCCAGCAGCCCCGGGACTAGCGGGAACCGATACAATGAGCAGTTCTTC	CASSPGTSGNRYNEQFF
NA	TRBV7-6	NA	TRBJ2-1	TGTGCCAGCAGCTTAAAGGGGCCCTACAATGAGCAGTTCTTC	CASSLKGPYNEQFF
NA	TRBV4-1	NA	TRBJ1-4	TGCGCCAGCAGCCATGGGGGAGGCACTAATGAAAAACTGTTTTTT	CASSHGGGTNEKLFF
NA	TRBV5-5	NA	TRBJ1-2	TGTGCCAGCAGCTTGGGGGCGGCGGGCTATGGCTACACCTTC	CASSLGAAGYGYTF
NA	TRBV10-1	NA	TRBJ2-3	TGCGCCAGCAGTGAGTCGCGATGGCGAGGAGATACGCAGTATTTT	CASSESRWRGDTQYF